The 14 T cell receptor beta chains presented below share a single source sample, sequenced in a study of regulatory T cells in long-lasting Graves disease. Sample time point: newly diagnosed GD, antithyroid drugs for less than 3 months. The TCR library used RNA extracted from PBMCs. The TCR beta library used iRepertoire HTBI primers with Arm-PCR amplification of CDR3. TCRdb recomputed calls from the multiplex PCR reads with MiXCR, one row per CDR3 protein. The sample shows 680,000 or so distinct CDR3 sequences, about 16% of them seen only once. These same data were also listed under a study on T cells in Graves' hyperthyroidism and ophthalmopathy.

The sequencing used peripheral blood mononuclear cells (PBMCs), collected at new diagnosis, from a patient treated with antithyroid drugs. These receptors came from a woman in her thirties with Graves disease.

The sample holds many counts of this clonotype. V is TRBV12-3 or TRBV12-4 and J is TRBJ2-7, with 9 bases aligning to TRBD2. This CDR3 spans 15 amino acids. Germline trimming cut 1 base from V and 1 base from J; bases unmatched to any gene: 2. The CDR3 sequence: CASSLVTSGSYEQYF. As DNA, the CDR3 is TGTGCCAGCAGTTTAGTTACTAGCGGGTCCTACGAGCAGTACTTC.

The chain is built from TRBV18 and TRBJ2-1, with 9 bases lining up with TRBD2. The CDR3 runs to 15 residues. The junction had 6 bases not matched to a gene; V was cut back by 2 bases and J by 7 bases. The V gene's germline CDR1 is KGHSH and CDR2 LQKENI. The CDR3 is CASSPISSGGNEQFF. The CDR3 DNA is TGTGCCAGCTCACCAATTTCCAGCGGGGGGAATGAGCAGTTCTTC. Full variable domain (remainder filled in from reference TRBV18 and TRBJ2-1): NAGVMQNPRHLVRRRGQEARLRCSPMKGHSHVYWYRQLPEEGLKFMVYLQKENIIDESGMPKERFSAEFPKEGPSILRIQQVVRGDSAAYFCASSPISSGGNEQFFGPGTRLTVL.

The rearrangement joins TRBV5-4 to TRBJ2-7; 8 nucleotides align to TRBD2. J gave up 0 bases and V 5 bases, and 7 bases lay outside the gene matches. Germline V gene sequence: CDR1 SGHNT, CDR2 YYREEE (reference sequence). The CDR3 covers 15 residues. The CDR3: CASSISGSRSYEQYF. Written as DNA, the CDR3 is TGTGCCAGCAGTATAAGCGGGAGCCGCTCCTACGAGCAGTACTTC.

This clonotype has just a few counts. V usage is TRBV30 and J usage is TRBJ1-5; D is undetermined. The germline V gene has CDR1 GTSNPN and CDR2 SVGIG (reference sequence). V was cut by 7 bases and J by 3 bases, with 10 bases left in between. The CDR3 runs 12 residues. The CDR3 DNA follows: TGTGCCTTCGGGCAGTACAATCAGCCCCAGCATTTT. Its translation: CAFGQYNQPQHF.

This clonotype has at least ten counts. The chain combines TRBV6-1 with TRBJ1-2, with 8 bases identical to TRBD1. The CDR3 is made up of 13 amino acids. Germline V gene data show CDR1 as MNHNS and CDR2 as SASEGT. V shed 5 bases, J shed 8 bases, and the junction held 7 bases outside the gene matches. As DNA, the CDR3 is TGTGCCAGCAGTAGACAGGGGCTCTCGGGCTACACCTTC. Translated: CASSRQGLSGYTF.

The genes are TRBV25-1 and TRBJ1-3; 7 bases line up with TRBD1. This CDR3 is 14 amino acids long. With 2 bases clipped from V and 4 bases from J, the junction kept 2 bases outside the gene matches. Per the germline V gene, CDR1 is MGHDK and CDR2 is SYGVNS. The CDR3 region is CASSEGRGGNTIYF. For the CDR3, the DNA is TGTGCCAGCAGTGAAGGCAGGGGGGGAAACACCATATATTTT. The complete variable domain, with remaining parts taken from reference TRBV25-1 and TRBJ1-3, reads EADIYQTPRYLVIGTGKKITLECSQTMGHDKMYWYQQDPGMELHLIHYSYGVNSTEKGDLSSESTVSRIRTEHFPLTLESARPSHTSQYLCASSEGRGGNTIYFGEGSWLTVV.

There are a few counts of this clonotype. The rearrangement joins TRBV5-1 to TRBJ2-1, with 9 bases matching TRBD2. Germline assignment: CDR1 SGHRS and CDR2 YFSETQ. Germline trimming cut 5 bases from V and 1 base from J; bases unmatched to any gene: 4. This CDR3 spans 15 amino acids. In DNA form, the CDR3 reads TGCGCCAGCAGGTTGCGGGAGGGGTCCTACAATGAGCAGTTCTTC. It encodes CASRLREGSYNEQFF. The entire variable domain, with the rest obtained from reference TRBV5-1 and TRBJ2-1, is as follows: KAGVTQTPRYLIKTRGQQVTLSCSPISGHRSVSWYQQTPGQGLQFLFEYFSETQRNKGNFPGRFSGRQFSNSRSEMNVSTLELGDSALYLCASRLREGSYNEQFFGPGTRLTVL.

This clonotype was detected many times. The chain is built from TRBV29-1 and TRBJ1-2, with D hard to call. Germline loops: CDR1 SQVTM, CDR2 ANQGSEA. This CDR3 has 11 residues. V was shortened by 6 bases and J by 6 bases, with 11 bases between the two germline ends. The chain's CDR3 is CSVPTLDGYTF. DNA of the CDR3: TGCAGCGTGCCGACACTGGATGGCTACACCTTC.

This clonotype was counted a few times. The V call is TRBV4-1, the J call TRBJ2-1; D possibly corresponds to TRBD1 (6 bases). Near its end, the DNA agrees better with TRBJ2-5, so the J call may be wrong. The CDR3 length is 17 residues. From germline, CDR1 is MGHRA and CDR2 YSYEKL. CDR3 protein: CASSQEITRGVQETQYF. CDR3 nucleotide sequence: TGCGCCAGCAGCCAAGAAATTACCAGGGGTGTCCAAGAGACCCAGTACTTC.

The chain is built from TRBV28 and TRBJ2-1; possible D gene TRBD2, 7 bases. The germline V gene has CDR1 MDHEN and CDR2 SYDVKM. The CDR3 loop spans 15 amino acids. Between the trimmed V and J ends, which lost 3 bases and 4 bases, there was a span of 13 bases. CDR3 nucleotide sequence: TGTGCCAGCAGTTTTAGGGGAGGGGGATACAATGAGCAGTTCTTC. Amino acid sequence: CASSFRGGGYNEQFF.

As for this clonotype: One base separates it from a far larger clone, so it is likely a read error. V and J are TRBV11-2 and TRBJ2-7, with 11 bases lining up with TRBD2. Germline V lookup: CDR1 SGHAT, CDR2 FQNNGV. This CDR3 contains 16 residues. V lost 5 bases, J lost 9 bases, and 15 bases stayed unmatched. CDR3 in amino acids: CASSPSPTSGSHGQYF. The DNA for the CDR3 is TGTGCCAGCAGCCCTAGCCCCACTAGCGGGAGCCACGGGCAGTACTTC.

This clonotype has a handful of counts. The rearrangement joins TRBV20-1 to TRBJ1-2, with 10 bases aligning to TRBD1. Trimming removed 0 bases from V and 8 bases from J; junction bases left unmatched: 6. The CDR3 extends over 14 amino acids. In germline, CDR1 is DFQATT, CDR2 SNEGSKA (reference sequence). The CDR3 DNA reads TGCAGTGCTAGAGATCTCGGGACAGGGGAGGGCTACACCTTC. This codes for CSARDLGTGEGYTF.

This clonotype was seen ten or more times. The chain links TRBV5-1 to TRBJ2-5, with D unresolved. The germline V gene has CDR1 SGHRS and CDR2 YFSETQ. This CDR3 comprises 12 residues. V gave up 3 bases and J gave up 0 bases, with 3 bases separating them. DNA of the CDR3: TGCGCCAGCAGCTCCAACCAAGAGACCCAGTACTTC. As protein: CASSSNQETQYF.

This clonotype showed up just a few times. V and J are TRBV7-2 and TRBJ2-7; possibly TRBD1 for D (5 bases). The germline V gene encodes CDR1 SGHTA and CDR2 FQGNSA. CDR3 length: 13 residues. The germline V and J ends were trimmed by 1 base and 7 bases, with 11 bases remaining between them. The CDR3 loop is CASSLGWGREQYF. In nucleotides, the CDR3 is TGTGCCAGCAGCTTAGGGTGGGGCCGGGAGCAGTACTTC.